This T cell receptor beta chain was obtained from a study of post-analysis software for immune sequencing data. Study outcomes and limitations: Relative to controls, patients with multiple sclerosis showed significantly lower normalized Chao1 diversity. There were about 5 TRBV segments more frequent in patients than controls, and TRBV5-6, TRBV5-1 and TRBV20-1 were among them.

The authors incorporated unique molecular identifiers into the TCR beta cDNA libraries. It was from roughly 1.1 to 9.2 million T cells that about half a million cDNA molecules came. MiXCR, applied by TCRdb to the PCR reads, yields one record per CDR3 protein. The sample lists 500,000 to 600,000 distinct CDR3 sequences, roughly two fifths occurring once. Regarding this clonotype: Antigen specificity is unknown. The junction does not match germline at one end; this may be a read error.

Germline V gene sequence: CDR1 KGHDR, CDR2 SFDVKD. CDR3 size: 16 residues. The TCR originated in a girl aged 10-17 years with multiple sclerosis. The sequencing input was blood. This chain joins TRBV24-1 and TRBJ2-3; the match to TRBD1 covers 7 bases. The CDR3 sequence is CATSTARDRSTDAQYF. CDR3 DNA: TGTGCCACCAGTACCGCCCGGGACAGAAGCACAGATGCGCAGTATTTT.